This note documents a single TCR beta chain sequence. Its matching antigen is unknown. Researchers isolated at least 7 million PBMCs per sample. Each sample yielded at least 5.5 micrograms of PBMC total RNA. V gave up 2 bases and J gave up 5 bases, with 17 bases separating them. This CDR3 has 16 amino acids. The germline V gene has CDR1 MNHNY and CDR2 SVGAGI (reference sequence). A sample-barcoded 5' primer and a J-beta primer mix were used in a second PCR of roughly 6 to 11 cycles. Any given sample supplied a minimum of 2.5 million CDR3-containing paired-end reads. TCRdb re-analysed the 5' RACE reads in MiXCR, keeping a single row per CDR3 protein. The repertoire holds under 700,000 distinct CDR3 sequences, with under 30% as singletons. The data were taken from a study of blood T cells in healthy people across ages. Findings and limits, study-wide: Expanded clonotype changes were possibly confounded by unknown donor CMV status.

The same data also went into a second study, on T cells of mothers and their children.

This rearrangement joins TRBV6-6 to TRBJ2-3; maybe TRBD2 (7 bases). The TCR was taken from a boy aged 5-17 years in good health. The material sequenced was blood. The CDR3 sequence: CASSYNVGGAGDTQYF. The CDR3 nucleotides read TGTGCCAGCAGTTACAACGTGGGGGGGGCAGGAGATACGCAGTATTTT.